The T cell receptor (beta chain) described here comes from a study of monozygotic twins with inflammatory bowel disease. Whole blood served as the source of total RNA, and no T cell sorting took place. TCRdb reprocessed the 5' RACE reads, keeping one entry per CDR3 protein, no DNA. The table for this sample gives over 150,000 distinct CDR3 sequences. The sample comprised blood. The sequence was collected from a human donor with ulcerative colitis or Crohn's disease, or a healthy co-twin of an affected twin (not recorded which).

CDR3 residues: CSAPRGGERFNEQFF. This chain joins TRBV20-1 and TRBJ2-1; checking the TCRdb D call of TRBD1 is not possible without DNA. This CDR3 spans 15 amino acids. CDR1 DFQATT and CDR2 SNEGSKA come from the germline V gene (reference sequence).